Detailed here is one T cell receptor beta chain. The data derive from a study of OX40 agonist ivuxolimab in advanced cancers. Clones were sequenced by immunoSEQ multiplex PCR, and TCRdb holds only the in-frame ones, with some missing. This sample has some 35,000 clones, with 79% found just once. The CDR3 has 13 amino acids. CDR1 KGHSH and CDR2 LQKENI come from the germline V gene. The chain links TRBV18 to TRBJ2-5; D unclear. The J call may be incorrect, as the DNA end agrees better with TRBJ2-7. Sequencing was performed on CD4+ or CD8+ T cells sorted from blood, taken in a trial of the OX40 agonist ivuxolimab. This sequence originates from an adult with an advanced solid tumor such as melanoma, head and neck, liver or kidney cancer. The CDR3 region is CASSPPSKYEQYF. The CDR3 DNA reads TGTGCCAGCTCACCACCCTCGAAGTACGAGCAGTACTTC.